A single sample is the source of the 32 T cell receptor beta chains below, sequenced in a study of TIL therapy for anti-PD-1-resistant metastatic lung cancer. Time point in this sample: pre-treatment sample, taken before nivolumab and TIL therapy. Tumor tissue came from excised metastases, mostly pleural nodules or supraclavicular lymph nodes. The libraries were made with immunoSEQ v3. Clones were read by immunoSEQ multiplex PCR, and TCRdb kept only the in-frame ones, dropping some. The table has 45,000 to 60,000 clones, around 64% seen once. The sample here was tumor tissue, taken at baseline. The receptor source for this set is a person aged 25 to 79 with non-small cell lung cancer.

V and J are TRBV7-8 and TRBJ1-6, with TRBD1 as a possible D gene (5 bases). Germline CDR1 reads SGHVS; CDR2 reads FQNEAQ. The CDR3 extends over 16 amino acids. V was shortened by 1 base and J by 6 bases, with 13 bases between the two germline ends. CDR3 loop: CASSLVGAFGNSPLHF. The CDR3 nucleotides read TGTGCCAGCAGCTTAGTTGGGGCCTTCGGTAATTCACCCCTCCACTTT. The variable domain in full, completed from reference TRBV7-8 and TRBJ1-6, reads GAGVSQSPRYKVAKRGQDVALRCDPISGHVSLFWYQQALGQGPEFLTYFQNEAQLDKSGLPSDRFFAERPEGSVSTLKIQRTQQEDSAVYLCASSLVGAFGNSPLHFGNGTRLTVT.

The CDR3 protein is CASSPRTGSEEQYF. The CDR3, as DNA: TGTGCCAGCAGCCCTCGGACAGGATCAGAAGAGCAGTACTTC. The chain joins TRBV7-2 to TRBJ2-7, with 7 positions matching TRBD1. J gave up 7 bases and V 5 bases, and 11 bases lay outside the gene matches. Germline lookup yields CDR1 SGHTA and CDR2 FQGNSA. The CDR3 is made up of 14 amino acids.

This CDR3 reads CSALAGGRQYF. The CDR3 region has the DNA TGCAGTGCGCTAGCGGGGGGCCGGCAGTACTTC. This chain links TRBV20-1 with TRBJ2-7; TRBD2 aligns across 11 bases. The CDR3 is made up of 11 amino acids. The V gene's germline CDR1 is DFQATT and CDR2 SNEGSKA (reference sequence). J was trimmed by 9 bases and V by 6 bases; bases with no gene match: 4.

For the CDR3, the DNA is TGTGCCTGGAGTTTCGACAGAAGCTCTGGAAACACCATATATTTT. It is translated as CAWSFDRSSGNTIYF. This chain joins TRBV30 and TRBJ1-3; tentatively, D is TRBD1 (5 bases). V was shortened by 2 bases and J by 0 bases, with 11 bases between the two germline ends. The CDR3 is made up of 15 amino acids. The germline V gene has CDR1 GTSNPN and CDR2 SVGIG (reference sequence).

This rearrangement joins TRBV5-1 to TRBJ1-4, with D perhaps TRBD1 (5 bases). CDR1 is SGHRS, CDR2 YFSETQ, per germline. V was pared by 5 bases and J by 7 bases, with 15 bases between. The CDR3 covers 14 residues. The CDR3 reads CASSVGERGEKLFF. CDR3 nucleotide sequence: TGCGCCAGCAGTGTGGGGGAACGGGGTGAAAAACTGTTTTTT.

The V gene is TRBV30, the J gene TRBJ1-2; unclear D gene. This CDR3 has 14 amino acids. Germline V gene lookup returns CDR1 GTSNPN and CDR2 SVGIG (reference sequence). Between the trimmed V and J ends, which lost 2 bases and 1 base, there was a span of 11 bases. The CDR3 DNA reads TGTGCCTGGAGTCCCAGCCGGTTTAACTATGGCTACACCTTC. It codes for CAWSPSRFNYGYTF.

The chain couples TRBV5-1 to TRBJ2-7; 8 nucleotides match TRBD1. With V trimmed by 5 bases and J by 0 bases, 7 bases remained unmatched. Germline CDR1 SGHRS, CDR2 YFSETQ. This CDR3 is 15 amino acids long. CDR3 in amino acids: CASRGGQALSYEQYF. The CDR3 DNA reads TGCGCCAGCAGAGGGGGACAGGCACTCTCCTACGAGCAGTACTTC.

The J gene is TRBJ1-1, the V gene TRBV5-5, with D unresolved. Germline V gene lookup returns CDR1 SGHKS and CDR2 YYEKEE (reference sequence). The CDR3 sequence is 14 residues long. Trimming cost V 4 bases and J 1 base, with 11 bases left between them. CDR3 in amino acids: CASSRDTRNTEAFF. CDR3 bases: TGTGCCAGCAGCAGAGACACCCGGAACACTGAAGCTTTCTTT.

Remarks on this clone: The sample holds other DNA sequences that translate to the same CDR3. The chain joins TRBV28 to TRBJ2-7; no clear D. Germline-derived CDR1 and CDR2 are MDHEN and SYDVKM. V dropped 6 bases and J dropped 3 bases, with 9 bases sitting between them. The CDR3 covers 12 residues. CDR3 nucleotide sequence: TGTGCCAGCAGCGTTGGGATCTACGAGCAGTACTTC. The encoded protein is CASSVGIYEQYF.

CDR3 region: CASSLAGSDEQYF. In DNA form, the CDR3 reads TGTGCCAGCAGCTTGGCTGGGTCCGACGAGCAGTACTTC. The J gene is TRBJ2-7, the V gene TRBV5-5, with D unresolved. CDR1 and CDR2 (germline): SGHKS, YYEKEE (reference sequence). This CDR3 contains 13 residues. V was trimmed by 0 bases and J by 5 bases, leaving 9 bases between them.

This clone is termed medium-sized. V is TRBV10-1 and J is TRBJ2-3; TRBD1 agrees at 9 bases. The V segment lost 2 bases and the J segment 4 bases; nucleotides outside the gene matches: 7. Germline V gene data show CDR1 as WNHNN and CDR2 as SYGVQD (reference sequence). The CDR3 loop spans 16 amino acids. The CDR3 nucleotides are TGCGCCAGCAGTGAGCCGGGACAGGGACTCTCAGATACGCAGTATTTT. This encodes CASSEPGQGLSDTQYF.

The V and J genes are TRBV28 and TRBJ1-5; 7 bases agree with TRBD1. CDR1 and CDR2 from the germline V gene are MDHEN and SYDVKM. The CDR3 contains 15 residues. The V gene end was trimmed by 10 bases and the J gene end by 4 bases; junction bases not matched to a gene: 13. This chain's CDR3 is CATTQGAGGNQPQHF. The DNA of the CDR3 is TGTGCCACCACCCAAGGCGCAGGGGGGAATCAGCCCCAGCATTTT.

The DNA for the CDR3 is TGTGCCAGCAGCTCCTCAGGGTTCTCCTACGAGCAGTACTTC. Its translation: CASSSSGFSYEQYF. The rearrangement joins TRBV7-9 to TRBJ2-7, with D possibly being TRBD1 (5 bases). The CDR3 is 14 amino acids. The ends were cut back, 4 bases at V and 0 bases at J, with 10 bases in the middle. In germline, CDR1 is SEHNR, CDR2 FQNEAQ (reference sequence).

The CDR3 bases are TGTGCCTGGAGTCAGGGATACGAGCAGTACTTC. Its protein product is CAWSQGYEQYF. V usage is TRBV30 and J usage is TRBJ2-7; tentative D call: TRBD1 (5 bases). Germline-derived CDR1 and CDR2 are GTSNPN and SVGIG (reference sequence). CDR3 length: 11 residues. V shed 2 bases and J shed 4 bases, with 6 bases lying between them.

This chain joins TRBV29-1 and TRBJ2-1, with D possibly being TRBD2 (6 bases). The CDR3 is made up of 15 amino acids. V was pared by 7 bases and J by 0 bases, with 16 bases between. Germline CDR1 reads SQVTM; CDR2 reads ANQGSEA. CDR3 loop: CSGLGGGISYNEQFF. CDR3 coding DNA: TGCAGCGGCCTGGGCGGCGGGATCTCCTACAATGAGCAGTTCTTC.

The rearrangement joins TRBV28 to TRBJ2-2; 9 nucleotides align to TRBD1. The CDR3 length is 16 residues. Germline values: CDR1 MDHEN, CDR2 SYDVKM. V lost 5 bases, J lost 4 bases, and 8 bases stayed unmatched. The CDR3 loop reads CASSPHRGLGTGELFF. DNA for the CDR3: TGTGCCAGCAGTCCTCACAGGGGGCTAGGCACCGGGGAGCTGTTTTTT.

The gene calls are TRBV15 and TRBJ2-3; D call uncertain. V was pared by 5 bases and J by 6 bases, with 12 bases between. This CDR3 comprises 13 residues. Per germline, CDR1 LNHNV and CDR2 YYDKDF (reference sequence). The CDR3 DNA is TGTGCCACCAGCCGACCCCTTTCGGATACGCAGTATTTT. As protein: CATSRPLSDTQYF. Filled out from reference TRBV15 and TRBJ2-3, the complete variable domain reads DAMVIQNPRYQVTQFGKPVTLSCSQTLNHNVMYWYQQKSSQAPKLLFHYYDKDFNNEADTPDNFQSRRPNTSFCFLDIRSPGLGDTAMYLCATSRPLSDTQYFGPGTRLTVL.

This chain links TRBV5-4 with TRBJ2-7; D gene ambiguous. In germline, CDR1 is SGHNT, CDR2 YYREEE (reference sequence). Trimming took off 0 bases at V and 3 bases at J, with 10 bases between the two ends. This CDR3 region has 14 residues. The CDR3 reads CASSLVSRNYEQYF. In nucleotides, the CDR3 is TGTGCCAGCAGCTTGGTGTCTCGGAACTACGAGCAGTACTTC. The whole variable domain, filled in from reference TRBV5-4 and TRBJ2-7, reads ETGVTQSPTHLIKTRGQQVTLRCSSQSGHNTVSWYQQALGQGPQFIFQYYREEENGRGNFPPRFSGLQFPNYSSELNVNALELDDSALYLCASSLVSRNYEQYFGPGTRLTVT.

This clone was picked up a small number of times. The J gene is TRBJ1-3, the V gene TRBV9; the D is unclear. The germline V and J ends were trimmed by 3 bases and 1 base, with 5 bases remaining between them. Germline CDR1 is SGDLS and CDR2 is YYNGEE. CDR3 length equals 13 residues. The CDR3 loop is CASSELSGNTIYF. The CDR3 nucleotides are TGTGCCAGCAGCGAACTTTCTGGAAACACCATATATTTT.

This chain uses TRBV6-5 with TRBJ1-2; D is ambiguous. The CDR3 consists of 11 residues. The V gene lost 6 bases and the J gene lost 3 bases, with 5 bases spanning the gap. CDR1 MNHEY and CDR2 SVGAGI come from the germline V gene. The DNA of the CDR3 is TGTGCCAGCAGCGGGTACTATGGCTACACCTTC. Encoded protein: CASSGYYGYTF.

This chain uses TRBV11-2 with TRBJ1-4; no reliable D call. Germline-derived CDR1 and CDR2 are SGHAT and FQNNGV. The ends were cut back, 1 base at V and 8 bases at J, with 11 bases in the middle. CDR3 length equals 14 residues. CDR3 region: CASSLASSREKLFF. CDR3 sequence (DNA): TGTGCCAGCAGCTTAGCCTCCTCGCGCGAAAAACTGTTTTTT.

V gene TRBV7-9 combines with J gene TRBJ1-2; D not resolved. The CDR3 is 13 residues long. Trimming took 0 bases from V and 4 from J, leaving 6 bases between them. The germline V gene has CDR1 SEHNR and CDR2 FQNEAQ (reference sequence). The CDR3 DNA follows: TGTGCCAGCAGCTTAGCTAGGAGCTATGGCTACACCTTC. It translates to CASSLARSYGYTF.

The rearrangement joins TRBV7-8 to TRBJ2-3; 13 bases are a match to TRBD2. The length of the CDR3 is 19 residues. V shed 1 base and J 0 bases; nucleotides not matched to a gene: 7. Germline V gene lookup returns CDR1 SGHVS and CDR2 FQNEAQ. The CDR3 reads CASSLGPGLAGVSTDTQYF. CDR3 DNA: TGTGCCAGCAGCTTAGGGCCCGGACTAGCGGGGGTCAGCACAGATACGCAGTATTTT.

V usage is TRBV2 and J usage is TRBJ2-1; possibly TRBD2 for D (6 bases). Germline V gene data show CDR1 as SNHLY and CDR2 as FYNNEI. This CDR3 has 14 amino acids. Trimming cost V 10 bases and J 0 bases, with 13 bases left between them. This CDR3 reads CATQTGGSYNEQFF. The CDR3 coding sequence is TGTGCCACCCAAACCGGGGGCTCCTACAATGAGCAGTTCTTC.

This clone showed up just once. V usage is TRBV19 and J usage is TRBJ1-2; D is ambiguous. Looked up from germline, CDR1 is LNHDA and CDR2 is SQIVND (reference sequence). V lost 2 bases, J lost 6 bases, and 13 bases lay in between. There are 14 residues in the CDR3. CDR3 residues: CASSIRLRSDGYTF. In DNA, the CDR3 is TGTGCCAGTAGTATACGGTTGAGGAGCGATGGCTACACCTTC.

The CDR3 nucleotides are TGCGCCAGCAGCCACGCGGGTGGGACAGGGGTGAGGGAGCAGTACTTC. Amino acid sequence: CASSHAGGTGVREQYF. V and J are TRBV4-1 and TRBJ2-7; 10 bases match TRBD1. V lost 3 bases, J lost 7 bases, and 12 bases stayed unmatched. Germline assignment: CDR1 MGHRA and CDR2 YSYEKL. The CDR3 has 16 amino acids.

As regards this clone: This sample includes further DNA sequences coding for the same CDR3. The chain couples TRBV7-2 to TRBJ2-5; 7 bases line up with TRBD1. The germline gives CDR1 SGHTA, CDR2 FQGNSA. The CDR3 is made up of 14 amino acids. The V and J ends lost 5 bases and 5 bases, in that order; junction bases with no gene match: 8. CDR3 bases: TGTGCCAGCAGCAGTACAGGGGAGAAGGAGACCCAGTACTTC. This translates into CASSSTGEKETQYF.

The chain combines TRBV5-1 with TRBJ2-6; tentatively, D is TRBD1 (6 bases). The CDR3 runs to 15 residues. The germline V and J ends were trimmed by 5 bases and 0 bases, with 9 bases remaining between them. Germline V CDR1 and CDR2: SGHRS, YFSETQ. CDR3 DNA sequence: TGCGCCAGCAGGGGACATAACTCTGGGGCCAACGTCCTGACTTTC. Amino acids: CASRGHNSGANVLTF.

The chain joins TRBV27 to TRBJ2-5, with 8 bases matching TRBD1. There are 15 residues in the CDR3. The junction had 6 bases not matched to a gene; V was cut back by 1 base and J by 5 bases. CDR1 is MNHEY and CDR2 is SMNVEV in the germline V gene (reference sequence). The DNA for the CDR3 is TGTGCCAGCAGTTTATATCAGGGGGCCGTGGAGACCCAGTACTTC. Translation gives CASSLYQGAVETQYF.

The genes are TRBV4-3 and TRBJ2-7, with D unresolved. The germline V gene has CDR1 LGHNA and CDR2 YSLEER. V lost 0 bases and J 1 base, leaving 7 bases between the germline ends. The CDR3 is 14 residues long. CDR3 DNA: TGCGCCAGCAGCCAAGATAGGCCGTCCTACGAGCAGTACTTC. It encodes CASSQDRPSYEQYF.

The gene calls are TRBV5-4 and TRBJ2-3; 8 bases are a match to TRBD2. The CDR3 sequence is 16 residues long. Per the germline V gene, CDR1 is SGHNT and CDR2 is YYREEE (reference sequence). V lost 0 bases to trimming and J lost 5 bases; unmatched junction nucleotides: 8. In DNA form, the CDR3 reads TGTGCCAGCAGCTTGGGGACCGGGACTAGTGTAGATACGCAGTATTTT. It translates to CASSLGTGTSVDTQYF. Combining the CDR3 with reference TRBV5-4 and TRBJ2-3 gives the whole variable domain ETGVTQSPTHLIKTRGQQVTLRCSSQSGHNTVSWYQQALGQGPQFIFQYYREEENGRGNFPPRFSGLQFPNYSSELNVNALELDDSALYLCASSLGTGTSVDTQYFGPGTRLTVL.

V and J are TRBV9 and TRBJ1-2; TRBD1 matches at 8 bases. The CDR3 is made up of 15 amino acids. The V segment lost 2 bases and the J segment 7 bases; nucleotides outside the gene matches: 10. Germline V gene data show CDR1 as SGDLS and CDR2 as YYNGEE. Written as DNA, the CDR3 is TGTGCCAGCAGCGTCGGCCAGGACAGGGTGAGTGGCTACACCTTC. Translating gives CASSVGQDRVSGYTF.